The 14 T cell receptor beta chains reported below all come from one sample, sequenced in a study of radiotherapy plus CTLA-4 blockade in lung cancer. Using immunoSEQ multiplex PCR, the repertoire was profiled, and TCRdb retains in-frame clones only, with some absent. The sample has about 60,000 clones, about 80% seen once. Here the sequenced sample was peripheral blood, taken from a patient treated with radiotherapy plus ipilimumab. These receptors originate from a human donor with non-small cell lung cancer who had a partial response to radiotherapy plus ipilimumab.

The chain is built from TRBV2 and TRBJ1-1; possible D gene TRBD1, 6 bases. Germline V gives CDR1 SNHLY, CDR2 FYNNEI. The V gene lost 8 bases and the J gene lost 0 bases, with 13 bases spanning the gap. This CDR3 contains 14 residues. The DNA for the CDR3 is TGTGCCAGCGGCCCGGACAGCTTGAACACTGAAGCTTTCTTT. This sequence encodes CASGPDSLNTEAFF.

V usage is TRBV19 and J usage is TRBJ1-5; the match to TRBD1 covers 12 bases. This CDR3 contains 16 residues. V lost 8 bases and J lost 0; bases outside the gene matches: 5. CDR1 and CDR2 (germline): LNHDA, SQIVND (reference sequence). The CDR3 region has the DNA TGTGCCAGTCGGGACAGGGGGCCGGGTAGCAATCAGCCCCAGCATTTT. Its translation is CASRDRGPGSNQPQHF.

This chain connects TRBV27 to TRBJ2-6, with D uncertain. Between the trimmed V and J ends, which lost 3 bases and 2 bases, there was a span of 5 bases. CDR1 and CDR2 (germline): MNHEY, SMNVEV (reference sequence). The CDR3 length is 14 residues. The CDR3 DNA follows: TGTGCCAGCAGTTTGGGCCCTGGGGCCAACGTCCTGACTTTC. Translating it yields CASSLGPGANVLTF. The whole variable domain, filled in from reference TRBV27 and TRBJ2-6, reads EAQVTQNPRYLITVTGKKLTVTCSQNMNHEYMSWYRQDPGLGLRQIYYSMNVEVTDKGDVPEGYKVSRKEKRNFPLILESPSPNQTSLYFCASSLGPGANVLTFGAGSRLTVL.

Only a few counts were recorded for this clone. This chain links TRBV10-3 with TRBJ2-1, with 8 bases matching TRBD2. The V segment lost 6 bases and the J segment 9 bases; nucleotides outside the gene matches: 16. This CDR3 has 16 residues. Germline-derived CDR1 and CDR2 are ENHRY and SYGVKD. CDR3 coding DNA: TGTGCCATCAGGCCGTTTATGACGGGGGGGCGTAGTGAGCAGTTCTTC. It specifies CAIRPFMTGGRSEQFF.

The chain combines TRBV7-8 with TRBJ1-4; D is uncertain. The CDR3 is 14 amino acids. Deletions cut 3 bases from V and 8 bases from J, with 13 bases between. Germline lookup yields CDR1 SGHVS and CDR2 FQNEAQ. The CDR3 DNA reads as TGTGCCAGCAGCTTTTCCTCGGGGAGCGAAAAACTGTTTTTT. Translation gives CASSFSSGSEKLFF. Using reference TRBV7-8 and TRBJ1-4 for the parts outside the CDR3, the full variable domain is GAGVSQSPRYKVAKRGQDVALRCDPISGHVSLFWYQQALGQGPEFLTYFQNEAQLDKSGLPSDRFFAERPEGSVSTLKIQRTQQEDSAVYLCASSFSSGSEKLFFGSGTQLSVL.

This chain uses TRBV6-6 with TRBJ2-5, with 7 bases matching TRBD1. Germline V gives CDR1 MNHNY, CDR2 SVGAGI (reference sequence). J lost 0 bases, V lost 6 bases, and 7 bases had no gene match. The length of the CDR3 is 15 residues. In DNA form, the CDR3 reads TGTGCCAGCAGCCAGACGGGACAGAACCAAGAGACCCAGTACTTC. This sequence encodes CASSQTGQNQETQYF.

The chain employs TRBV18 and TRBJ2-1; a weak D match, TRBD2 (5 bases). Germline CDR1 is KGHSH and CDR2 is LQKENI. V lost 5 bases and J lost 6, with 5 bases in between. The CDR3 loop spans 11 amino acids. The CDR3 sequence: CASSTSNEQFF. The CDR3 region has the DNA TGTGCCAGCTCAACTAGCAATGAGCAGTTCTTC.

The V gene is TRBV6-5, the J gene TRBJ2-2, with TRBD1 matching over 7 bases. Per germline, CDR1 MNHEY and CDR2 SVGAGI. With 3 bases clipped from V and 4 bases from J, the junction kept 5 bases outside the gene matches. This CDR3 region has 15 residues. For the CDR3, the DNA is TGTGCCAGCAGTTATCAGGGGGAGCCCACCGGGGAGCTGTTTTTT. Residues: CASSYQGEPTGELFF.

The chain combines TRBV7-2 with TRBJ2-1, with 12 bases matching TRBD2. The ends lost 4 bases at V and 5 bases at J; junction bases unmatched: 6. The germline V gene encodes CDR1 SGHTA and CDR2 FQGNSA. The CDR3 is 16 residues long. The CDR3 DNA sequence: TGTGCCAGCAGCTGGACTAGCGGGGTTAGTAACAATGAGCAGTTCTTC. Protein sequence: CASSWTSGVSNNEQFF.

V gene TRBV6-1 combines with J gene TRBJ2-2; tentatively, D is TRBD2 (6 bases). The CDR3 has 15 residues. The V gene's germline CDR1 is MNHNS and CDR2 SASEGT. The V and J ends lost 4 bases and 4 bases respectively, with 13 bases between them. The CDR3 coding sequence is TGTGCCAGCAGTGGATTCGGGCGGGGCACCGGGGAGCTGTTTTTT. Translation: CASSGFGRGTGELFF.

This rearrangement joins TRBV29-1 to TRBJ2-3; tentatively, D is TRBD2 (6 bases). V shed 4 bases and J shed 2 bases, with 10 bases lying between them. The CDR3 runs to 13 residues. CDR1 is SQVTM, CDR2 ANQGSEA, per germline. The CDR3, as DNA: TGCAGCGTTGGGGGACTCATCACAGATACGCAGTATTTT. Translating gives CSVGGLITDTQYF.

In nucleotides, the CDR3 is TGTGCCAGCAGCAGCACTGGACAGGGGAGCCACGAGCAGTACTTC. Its translation: CASSSTGQGSHEQYF. The chain links TRBV21-1 to TRBJ2-7; the DNA was not compared with TRBD1, the D call given in the table. TRBV21-1 is reported as a pseudogene. The CDR3 is made up of 15 amino acids.

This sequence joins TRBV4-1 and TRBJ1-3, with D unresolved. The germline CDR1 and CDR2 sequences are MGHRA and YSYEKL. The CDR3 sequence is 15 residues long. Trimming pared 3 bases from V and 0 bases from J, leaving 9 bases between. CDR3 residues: CASSHPGGSGNTIYF. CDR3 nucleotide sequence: TGCGCCAGCAGCCATCCGGGAGGCTCTGGAAACACCATATATTTT.

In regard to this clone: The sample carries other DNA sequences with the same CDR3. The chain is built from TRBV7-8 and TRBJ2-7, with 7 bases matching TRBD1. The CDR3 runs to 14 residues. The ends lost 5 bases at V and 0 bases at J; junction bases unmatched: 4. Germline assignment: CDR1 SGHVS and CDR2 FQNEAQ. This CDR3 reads CASSPRDSSYEQYF. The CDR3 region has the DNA TGTGCCAGCAGCCCCAGGGACAGCTCCTACGAGCAGTACTTC.